This T cell receptor (beta chain) was sequenced during a study of beta chain features in type 1 diabetes. Study-level information: The examined sorted cells totaled about 110 million across samples.

As every portion of the isolated RNA was reverse transcribed, the sequencing read expressed TCRB transcripts. TCRdb's copy holds only in-frame clones and misses some; the assay was immunoSEQ multiplex PCR. In the table there are more than 300,000 clones, 8% of which are singletons. Each of the sorted populations had a purity greater than 98%. This clone was recorded a few times. The CDR3 is 15 residues long. The germline gives CDR1 MNHEY, CDR2 SMNVEV (reference sequence). V was cut by 2 bases and J by 1 base, with 10 bases left in between. V gene TRBV27 combines with J gene TRBJ2-3, with a possible D match to TRBD2 (6 bases). The source of this sequence is a woman aged 18-29 years in good health. The sequenced sample was central memory CD4+ T cells from blood. CDR3 residues: CASSLVASGTDTQYF. CDR3 coding DNA: TGTGCCAGCAGTTTAGTGGCTAGCGGCACAGATACGCAGTATTTT.